The 15 T cell receptor beta chains reported below all come from one sample, sequenced in a study of blood T cell repertoires in COVID-19. Assay: immunoSEQ multiplex PCR; the TCRdb copy retains only in-frame clones and omits some. The data contain more than 90,000 clones, 80% to 90% of them singletons. Input material: peripheral blood. The receptors stem from a woman between 25 and 40 years old with acute or convalescent COVID-19.

Only one count was recorded for this clone. This chain links TRBV9 with TRBJ2-1; TRBD1 matches at 7 bases. The J segment lost 6 bases and the V segment lost 4 bases, leaving 7 bases of the junction unmatched. Germline V gives CDR1 SGDLS, CDR2 YYNGEE. This CDR3 contains 14 residues. DNA of the CDR3: TGTGCCAGCAGCCCAAGGGACAGCCGCAATGAGCAGTTCTTC. Amino acids: CASSPRDSRNEQFF.

The rearrangement uses TRBV24-1 and TRBJ1-2; D not certain. V was clipped by 4 bases and J by 3 bases, with 8 bases between them. This CDR3 spans 13 amino acids. Germline loops: CDR1 KGHDR, CDR2 SFDVKD. CDR3 protein: CATSDPTDYGYTF. The CDR3 nucleotides are TGTGCCACCAGTGACCCTACAGACTATGGCTACACCTTC.

The CDR3 loop reads CASSLGQARRGYTF. DNA for the CDR3: TGTGCCAGCAGTTTGGGACAGGCGAGGCGTGGCTACACCTTC. The rearrangement uses TRBV28 and TRBJ1-2; 8 bases line up with TRBD1. The CDR3 spans 14 residues. Germline assignment: CDR1 MDHEN and CDR2 SYDVKM. The V and J ends lost 3 bases and 7 bases, in that order; junction bases with no gene match: 7.

The V call is TRBV7-9, the J call TRBJ1-5; 11 nucleotides align to TRBD1. Per germline, CDR1 SEHNR and CDR2 FQNEAQ (reference sequence). The junction had 4 bases not matched to a gene; V was cut back by 3 bases and J by 6 bases. CDR3 size: 15 residues. The CDR3 is CASSLGQGVSQPQHF. CDR3 in DNA: TGTGCCAGCAGCTTGGGACAGGGGGTGTCTCAGCCCCAGCATTTT.

The sample holds a few counts of this clone. This chain connects TRBV6-5 to TRBJ1-4, with 7 bases lining up with TRBD1. CDR1 and CDR2 (germline): MNHEY, SVGAGI. This CDR3 has 16 amino acids. After removal of 3 bases from V and 7 bases from J, the junction contained 11 bases not matched to a gene. This chain's CDR3 is CASSYGLGQGGEKLFF. As DNA, the CDR3 is TGTGCCAGCAGTTATGGTCTCGGGCAGGGGGGTGAAAAACTGTTTTTT.

This chain connects TRBV2 to TRBJ1-1; D is possibly TRBD1 (6 bases). With 10 bases removed from V and 1 base from J, the gap between germline ends came to 19 bases. Per the germline V gene, CDR1 is SNHLY and CDR2 is FYNNEI. CDR3 length: 15 residues. The CDR3 nucleotides read TGTGCCACCCAGATTGGTCAGACAGGGAACACTGAAGCTTTCTTT. It encodes CATQIGQTGNTEAFF.

The chain joins TRBV3-1 (or the pseudogene TRBV3-2) to TRBJ2-3; D is undetermined. Deletions cut 1 base from V and 3 bases from J, with 8 bases between. This CDR3 has 14 residues. The germline CDR1 and CDR2 sequences are LGHDT and YNNKEL (reference sequence). The CDR3 bases are TGTGCCAGCAGCCAAGCTTCGGAGACAGATACGCAGTATTTT. Its translation is CASSQASETDTQYF.

The chain links TRBV7-9 to TRBJ2-7; D possibly corresponds to TRBD2 (5 bases). The V end was cut by 1 base, the J end by 7 bases, with 11 bases between. Germline CDR1 reads SEHNR; CDR2 reads FQNEAQ (reference sequence). The CDR3 extends over 13 amino acids. The CDR3 is CASSLGTRREQYF. DNA for the CDR3: TGTGCCAGCAGCTTAGGAACAAGGAGGGAGCAGTACTTC.

This clone was picked up a small number of times. V is TRBV7-9 and J is TRBJ1-1; TRBD1 agrees at 11 bases. Germline V lookup: CDR1 SEHNR, CDR2 FQNEAQ (reference sequence). The CDR3 sequence is 19 residues long. The trim removed 1 base at V and 1 base at J, leaving 11 bases unmatched. The CDR3, as DNA: TGTGCCAGCAGCTTAGGAGGTCGGGACAGGGGGTATCAGAACACTGAAGCTTTCTTT. Translation gives CASSLGGRDRGYQNTEAFF.

The chain recombines TRBV6-5 with TRBJ1-1; 12 bases align to TRBD1. The CDR3 has 13 amino acids. From germline, CDR1 is MNHEY and CDR2 SVGAGI. After removal of 7 bases from V and 9 bases from J, the junction contained 6 bases not matched to a gene. CDR3 sequence (DNA): TGTGCCAGCAAGTGGGGACAGGGGGCGCAAGCTTTCTTT. Its translation is CASKWGQGAQAFF.

This sequence joins TRBV7-3 and TRBJ2-3; possible D gene TRBD2, 6 bases. Looked up from germline, CDR1 is SGHTA and CDR2 is FQGTGA. CDR3 length: 14 residues. Trimming pared 7 bases from V and 4 bases from J, leaving 15 bases between. CDR3 protein: CASTPGLPADTQYF. The CDR3 DNA sequence: TGTGCCAGCACCCCGGGACTGCCGGCAGATACGCAGTATTTT.

The CDR3 DNA follows: TGCAGTGCTAGTCGTAGCGGGGGGGACACCGGGGAGCTGTTTTTT. It is translated as CSASRSGGDTGELFF. The V and J genes are TRBV20-1 and TRBJ2-2; 11 positions match TRBD2. The ends lost 3 bases at V and 3 bases at J; junction bases unmatched: 3. This CDR3 contains 15 residues. Germline CDR1 reads DFQATT; CDR2 reads SNEGSKA (reference sequence).

V gene TRBV10-1 combines with J gene TRBJ2-1; 8 positions agree with TRBD1. The CDR3 has 15 residues. The V gene's germline CDR1 is WNHNN and CDR2 SYGVQD (reference sequence). J lost 6 bases, V lost 2 bases, and 6 bases had no gene match. CDR3 amino acids: CASSEMTGAPNEQFF. CDR3 nucleotides: TGCGCCAGCAGTGAGATGACAGGGGCTCCCAATGAGCAGTTCTTC.

The rearrangement joins TRBV7-8 to TRBJ2-2, with a tentative D call TRBD2 (5 bases). Germline assignment: CDR1 SGHVS and CDR2 FQNEAQ. V was cut by 5 bases and J by 7 bases, with 11 bases left in between. This CDR3 region has 13 residues. CDR3 coding DNA: TGTGCCAGCAGCCCGAGGGCGATCGGGGAGCTGTTTTTT. This sequence encodes CASSPRAIGELFF. The full variable domain, its missing parts supplied by reference TRBV7-8 and TRBJ2-2, is GAGVSQSPRYKVAKRGQDVALRCDPISGHVSLFWYQQALGQGPEFLTYFQNEAQLDKSGLPSDRFFAERPEGSVSTLKIQRTQQEDSAVYLCASSPRAIGELFFGEGSRLTVL.

The V gene is TRBV6-1, the J gene TRBJ2-1; 9 nucleotides line up with TRBD2. Germline V gene lookup returns CDR1 MNHNS and CDR2 SASEGT. The ends lost 1 base at V and 3 bases at J; junction bases unmatched: 7. This CDR3 is 17 amino acids long. CDR3 sequence (DNA): TGTGCCAGCAGTGAAGGCGAAGCGGGGGGATTCTACAATGAGCAGTTCTTC. It encodes CASSEGEAGGFYNEQFF.